Shown below are 21 T cell receptor beta chains from a single sample sequenced in a study of cytomegalovirus exposure and HLA in healthy donors. Researchers ran the PCR with 60 Vbeta and 13 Jbeta primers. Only in-frame clones appear in the TCRdb table, and some are missing; sequencing was by immunoSEQ multiplex PCR. This table holds 150,000 to 200,000 clones, around 80% found once. The sample comprised PBMCs. The receptor source for this set is a woman in her forties or fifties in good health and CMV-seronegative.

Here the CDR3 DNA reads TGTGCCAGCAGCGGACTAGCGGGAGGCTCCTACAATGAGCAGTTCTTC. It is translated as CASSGLAGGSYNEQFF. The chain has TRBV5-6 and TRBJ2-1; 14 nucleotides align to TRBD2. After removal of 4 bases from V and 0 bases from J, the junction contained 0 bases not matched to a gene. The CDR3 has 16 amino acids. Germline loops: CDR1 SGHDT, CDR2 YYEEEE.

This clone was seen a single time. The CDR3 region has the DNA TGTGCCAGCAGTCGAGCGGTTGCCTTAGAGACCCAGTACTTC. This encodes CASSRAVALETQYF. The chain carries TRBV5-5 and TRBJ2-5; tentative D call: TRBD2 (5 bases). V lost 5 bases to trimming and J lost 4 bases, with 15 bases between them. From germline, CDR1 is SGHKS and CDR2 YYEKEE (reference sequence). There are 14 residues in the CDR3. Full variable domain (rest looked up from reference TRBV5-5 and TRBJ2-5): DAGVTQSPTHLIKTRGQQVTLRCSPISGHKSVSWYQQVLGQGPQFIFQYYEKEERGRGNFPDRFSARQFPNYSSELNVNALLLGDSALYLCASSRAVALETQYFGPGTRLLVL.

The rearrangement uses TRBV11-2 and TRBJ2-1, with 12 bases lining up with TRBD2. The CDR3 extends over 16 amino acids. Trimming at V came to 1 base and at J to 7 bases, leaving 5 bases not matched to a gene. CDR1 is SGHAT, CDR2 FQNNGV, per germline. CDR3 region: CASSLGSSGGVNEQFF. The CDR3 region has the DNA TGTGCCAGCAGCTTAGGATCTAGCGGGGGGGTTAATGAGCAGTTCTTC.

The CDR3 sequence is CASSSGAANEKLFF. DNA for the CDR3: TGTGCCAGTTCGTCAGGGGCGGCTAATGAAAAACTGTTTTTT. This sequence joins TRBV28 and TRBJ1-4; a weak D match, TRBD1 (6 bases). Trimming cost V 9 bases and J 3 bases, with 14 bases left between them. Looked up from germline, CDR1 is MDHEN and CDR2 is SYDVKM. CDR3 length equals 14 residues. Using reference TRBV28 and TRBJ1-4 for the parts outside the CDR3, the full variable domain is DVKVTQSSRYLVKRTGEKVFLECVQDMDHENMFWYRQDPGLGLRLIYFSYDVKMKEKGDIPEGYSVSREKKERFSLILESASTNQTSMYLCASSSGAANEKLFFGSGTQLSVL.

The genes are TRBV6-6 and TRBJ2-7; D ambiguous. Trimming shortened V by 4 bases and J by 6 bases, and 7 bases separated the two germline ends. The CDR3 runs 11 residues. Germline lookup yields CDR1 MNHNY and CDR2 SVGAGI (reference sequence). CDR3 nucleotide sequence: TGTGCCAGCAGTTCCCTGGCCGAGCAGTACTTC. Its translation is CASSSLAEQYF.

The genes are TRBV28 and TRBJ2-2, with D possibly TRBD2 on 6 matching bases. Germline V gene lookup returns CDR1 MDHEN and CDR2 SYDVKM. The V end was cut by 3 bases, the J end by 4 bases, with 15 bases between. The CDR3 consists of 16 residues. The DNA for the CDR3 is TGTGCCAGCAGTTTCGGCGGGACTCTCGTCACCGGGGAGCTGTTTTTT. Translated, it gives CASSFGGTLVTGELFF.

This rearrangement joins TRBV29-1 to TRBJ1-3; D is unresolved. Per germline, CDR1 SQVTM and CDR2 ANQGSEA. CDR3 length equals 14 residues. Trimming shortened V by 6 bases and J by 0 bases, and 12 bases separated the two germline ends. The CDR3 nucleotides are TGCAGCGTCCAGGATTCAAGCTCTGGAAACACCATATATTTT. This gives the protein CSVQDSSSGNTIYF.

V gene TRBV28 combines with J gene TRBJ1-1, with D tentatively TRBD1 (5 bases). CDR3 length: 12 amino acids. Germline V gene sequence: CDR1 MDHEN, CDR2 SYDVKM. Trimming pared 3 bases from V and 8 bases from J, leaving 10 bases between. This chain's CDR3 is CASSFWGEEAFF. The CDR3 DNA follows: TGTGCCAGCAGTTTTTGGGGGGAAGAAGCTTTCTTT.

The V gene is TRBV14, the J gene TRBJ2-2; TRBD2 matches at 11 bases. The CDR3 spans 17 residues. Looked up from germline, CDR1 is SGHDN and CDR2 is FVKESK. Trimming cost V 3 bases and J 5 bases; bases outside gene matches: 8. The CDR3 DNA reads as TGTGCCAGCAGCCATCAACTAGCGGGAGTTGGGACCGGGGAGCTGTTTTTT. Translated, it gives CASSHQLAGVGTGELFF. The whole variable domain, remainder taken from reference TRBV14 and TRBJ2-2, is EAGVTQFPSHSVIEKGQTVTLRCDPISGHDNLYWYRRVMGKEIKFLLHFVKESKQDESGMPNNRFLAERTGGTYSTLKVQPAELEDSGVYFCASSHQLAGVGTGELFFGEGSRLTVL.

The V and J genes are TRBV9 and TRBJ2-7, with a weak D call TRBD1 (5 bases). This CDR3 has 16 amino acids. Trimming shortened V by 4 bases and J by 5 bases, and 22 bases separated the two germline ends. Germline assignment: CDR1 SGDLS and CDR2 YYNGEE. The CDR3 here is CASSPQGLLTPNEQYF. Written as DNA, the CDR3 is TGTGCCAGCAGCCCTCAGGGCCTCTTAACCCCTAACGAGCAGTACTTC.

For this clone: One junction end does not reproduce the germline sequence, and a read error may be involved. CDR3 sequence reads: CSSRDDRDRGPGQPQHF. CDR3 bases: TGTTCCAGCAGGGACGACAGGGACCGAGGGCCCGGTCAGCCCCAGCATTTT. The V call is TRBV7-9, the J call TRBJ1-5; 7 positions match TRBD1. Germline CDR1 is SEHNR and CDR2 is FQNEAQ (reference sequence). The CDR3 runs 17 residues.

CDR3 DNA sequence: TGCGCCAGCAGCGCCTCCGGGAGTCCAACTAATGAAAAACTGTTTTTT. Translating it yields CASSASGSPTNEKLFF. The rearrangement uses TRBV5-1 and TRBJ1-4, with D unclear. Per germline, CDR1 SGHRS and CDR2 YFSETQ. The CDR3 is 16 amino acids. Trimming cost V 4 bases and J 0 bases, with 13 bases left between them.

The chain carries TRBV4-3 and TRBJ2-1; maybe TRBD2 (5 bases). The CDR3 consists of 16 residues. V was cut by 3 bases and J by 7 bases, with 19 bases left in between. Per the germline V gene, CDR1 is LGHNA and CDR2 is YSLEER. DNA of the CDR3: TGCGCCAGCAGCCAGATTATAGCCCCTGGAGGTAATGAGCAGTTCTTC. Translating it yields CASSQIIAPGGNEQFF.

This rearrangement joins TRBV9 to TRBJ1-1, with D unclear. Trimming removed 4 bases from V and 1 base from J, with 11 bases in between. CDR1 is SGDLS, CDR2 YYNGEE, per germline. The CDR3 consists of 14 residues. CDR3 sequence reads: CASSRRPGNTEAFF. CDR3 sequence (DNA): TGTGCCAGCAGCCGGCGGCCGGGGAACACTGAAGCTTTCTTT.

The chain is built from TRBV28 and TRBJ1-6; D not resolved. Germline CDR1 is MDHEN and CDR2 is SYDVKM. V lost 4 bases to trimming and J lost 19 bases, with 17 bases between them. The CDR3 covers 12 residues. This CDR3 is CASSSAGQATHF. The CDR3 region has the DNA TGTGCCAGCAGTTCGGCTGGGCAGGCGACGCACTTT. The full variable domain, with the rest looked up from reference TRBV28 and TRBJ1-6, is DVKVTQSSRYLVKRTGEKVFLECVQDMDHENMFWYRQDPGLGLRLIYFSYDVKMKEKGDIPEGYSVSREKKERFSLILESASTNQTSMYLCASSSAGQATHFGNGTRLTVT.

This clone occurred once. The chain couples TRBV7-8 to TRBJ1-1, with TRBD1 matching over 9 bases. V was clipped by 6 bases and J by 6 bases; unmatched bases: 5. The CDR3 extends over 13 amino acids. Germline lookup yields CDR1 SGHVS and CDR2 FQNEAQ. CDR3 DNA: TGTGCCAGCAGACCAACAGGGGGCGCTGAAGCTTTCTTT. Amino acid sequence: CASRPTGGAEAFF.

The rearrangement links TRBV28 to TRBJ2-7, with D tentatively TRBD2 (5 bases). CDR1 and CDR2 from the germline V gene are MDHEN and SYDVKM. V lost 10 bases to trimming and J lost 3 bases, with 13 bases between them. CDR3 length: 12 amino acids. As DNA, the CDR3 is TGTGCCACCACGGGGTCCCTCTACGAGCAGTACTTC. Protein product: CATTGSLYEQYF.

The chain employs TRBV7-2 and TRBJ1-2; D remains unclear. The CDR3 covers 13 residues. Trimming took 3 bases from V and 4 from J, leaving 9 bases between them. The germline V gene encodes CDR1 SGHTA and CDR2 FQGNSA. The CDR3 DNA is TGTGCCAGCAGCTTCGACACATTCTATGGCTACACCTTC. It translates to CASSFDTFYGYTF.

The rearrangement joins TRBV7-2 to TRBJ1-2; D is undetermined. This CDR3 has 15 residues. With 2 bases removed from V and 4 bases from J, the gap between germline ends came to 14 bases. In germline, CDR1 is SGHTA, CDR2 FQGNSA. The CDR3 sequence is CASSLSSLDGYGYTF. DNA of the CDR3: TGTGCCAGCAGCTTATCATCCCTAGACGGCTATGGCTACACCTTC.

This clone was observed a single time. This sequence joins TRBV6-6 and TRBJ2-5; D gene ambiguous. CDR1 is MNHNY, CDR2 SVGAGI, per germline (reference sequence). Trimming took off 5 bases at V and 2 bases at J, with 9 bases between the two ends. The CDR3 is 13 residues long. The CDR3 nucleotides are TGTGCCAGCAGTGGCAGGCCACAAGAGACCCAGTACTTC. Translating gives CASSGRPQETQYF.

The chain is built from TRBV6-5 and TRBJ2-7, with TRBD2 matching over 7 bases. After removal of 2 bases from V and 1 base from J, the junction contained 5 bases not matched to a gene. Germline V CDR1 and CDR2: MNHEY, SVGAGI. CDR3 length: 15 amino acids. DNA for the CDR3: TGTGCCAGCAGTTACGAGTCTAGCGGTTCCTACGAGCAGTACTTC. Translation: CASSYESSGSYEQYF.